A few counts support the clone carrying this TCR beta chain. Its specificity is not known. The data derive from a study of human T cells and chemical hapten exposure. On the study more broadly: TCR yields per sample varied, mainly owing to small pooled library volume differences.

Overall study results and limits: DPC sensitization did not alter TCRs above 1 in 1000 frequency.

Total RNA came from unfractionated whole blood. The CDR3 length is 14 residues. The ends were cut back, 7 bases at V and 3 bases at J, with 15 bases in the middle. Per the germline V gene, CDR1 is ENHRY and CDR2 is SYGVKD. Individual cDNA molecules each carried unique molecular identifiers attached by the library. TCRdb independently ran MiXCR on the 5' RACE reads; one entry per CDR3 protein. The sample holds more than 60,000 distinct CDR3 sequences, roughly 15% seen once. The clonotype originates from a female donor in good health. The chain links TRBV10-3 to TRBJ1-1, with TRBD1 as a possible D gene (5 bases). This chain's CDR3 is CAITTGGADTEAFF. Here the CDR3 DNA reads TGTGCCATCACCACCGGGGGAGCAGACACTGAAGCTTTCTTT.